Described below is a single TCR beta chain sequence and its context. CDR1 and CDR2 from the germline V gene are KGHSH and LQKENI. The V segment lost 2 bases and the J segment 3 bases; nucleotides outside the gene matches: 6. CDR3 length: 16 amino acids. This entry belongs to a study of blood T cell repertoires in COVID-19. In the study overall: T cells, B-cell-depleted T cells, or PBMCs supplied cDNA or gDNA.

The age range of participants was 18 to 89 years, with residence in about 25 US areas. Participants reported their clinical history, and cohort assignment relied on those reports. Profiled with immunoSEQ multiplex PCR; TCRdb holds only in-frame clones, not every one. Seen here are 200,000 to 300,000 clones, around 88% observed once, and the top ten hold around 3%. The source is a woman in her forties with acute COVID-19. Sequencing was carried out using PBMCs or T cells enriched from blood (not recorded which). The chain carries TRBV18 and TRBJ2-3; 9 bases are a match to TRBD1. The CDR3: CASSPVGTGRTDTQYF. The CDR3 region has the DNA TGTGCCAGCTCACCAGTCGGGACAGGGCGGACAGATACGCAGTATTTT.